This T cell receptor (beta chain) was documented in a study of response to subunit inactivated influenza vaccine. This clonotype has just a few counts. TCRdb called the RT-PCR reads again in MiXCR, with one record for every CDR3 protein. The table records roughly 790,000 distinct CDR3 sequences, around 20% of them present only once. This CDR3 region has 14 residues. Germline-derived CDR1 and CDR2 are DFQATT and SNEGSKA (reference sequence). The trim removed 6 bases at V and 6 bases at J, leaving 7 bases unmatched. The sequencing used PBMCs from blood, collected more than 4 days after vaccination. The chain carries TRBV20-1 and TRBJ2-1, with TRBD2 matching over 11 bases. This TCR was recovered from a man aged 50 to 60 who received an inactivated influenza vaccine. The CDR3 region has the DNA TGCAGTGCCGGGGGGGGGACTAGCGGCAATGAGCAGTTCTTC. Translation: CSAGGGTSGNEQFF.